The source of this TCR beta chain is a study of tumor-infiltrating lymphocytes in primary liver carcinoma. On the study more broadly: Primary liver carcinoma in the patients was surgically resected.

The CDR3 sequence is 13 residues long. Per germline, CDR1 SGHAT and CDR2 FQNNGV. Study-level findings and limits: Between tumor regions, pairs overlapped more than tumor-adjacent and tumor-blood pairs did. The top-250-clone fraction was significantly higher in tumors than in blood (p = 0.039).

Points on this clonotype: Its matching antigen is unknown. The junction shows a germline mismatch at one end, possibly a read error.

The researchers obtained blood RNA from unsorted whole blood and also extracted germline DNA. Around 4 milliliters of peripheral blood were drawn presurgically. The investigators made TCR beta cDNA from approximately 0.5 ug total RNA, using a constant-region primer. Researchers made the TCR beta libraries by running three nested multiplex PCR rounds with slightly modified ARM-PCR. It was with TRBV1-TRBV30 forward primers and a C-beta reverse primer that the first two PCR rounds were run, at roughly 10 cycles each. TCRdb passed the multiplex PCR reads through MiXCR, listing each CDR3 protein once. The sample has 300,000 to 400,000 distinct CDR3 sequences, approximately 64% seen once.

The sequenced sample was peripheral blood. This TCR derives from a man between 35 and 55 years old with primary liver carcinoma and hepatitis B virus infection. This chain uses TRBV11-2 with TRBJ2-2; a weak D match, TRBD1 (6 bases). In DNA, the CDR3 is TGTACCAGCAGCTTACAGGGACCTGGGGAGCTGTTTTTT. It is translated as CTSSLQGPGELFF. The whole variable domain, remainder taken from reference TRBV11-2 and TRBJ2-2, is EAGVAQSPRYKIIEKRQSVAFWCNPISGHATLYWYQQILGQGPKLLIQFQNNGVVDDSQLPKDRFSAERLKGVDSTLKIQPAKLEDSAVYLCTSSLQGPGELFFGEGSRLTVL.